This TCR beta chain comes out of a study of T cells in Graves' hyperthyroidism and ophthalmopathy. V gave up 2 bases and J gave up 7 bases, with 11 bases separating them. Germline assignment: CDR1 GTSNPN and CDR2 SVGIG (reference sequence). This CDR3 has 13 residues. Exclusion of a patient resulted from uncontrolled infection, other autoimmune disease, pregnancy or lactation. Study-wide points: In the blood, most expanded thyroid clonotypes above 0.001 appeared as well. The authors' 13 V-J model separated ophthalmopathy from stable hyperthyroidism.

A remark on this clonotype: Antigen specificity is unknown.

Researchers took RNA transcripts and amplified the TCR beta CDR3 regions from them. TCR CDR3 underwent first-round RT-PCR with the HTBI primer set. Via MiXCR, TCRdb re-called the multiplex PCR reads, giving one row per CDR3 protein. The data hold 450,000 to 700,000 distinct CDR3 sequences, with under 60% observed a single time. V is TRBV30 and J is TRBJ2-2; perhaps TRBD1 as D (6 bases). The receptor comes from an adult woman with Graves' disease, either hyperthyroidism or ophthalmopathy (not recorded which). Input material: peripheral blood or thyroid tissue (not recorded which). CDR3 nucleotide sequence: TGTGCCTGGAGTCGACGGACAGTCGGGGAGCTGTTTTTT. Protein sequence: CAWSRRTVGELFF.